This T cell receptor beta chain stems from a study of cytomegalovirus exposure and HLA in healthy donors. The germline gives CDR1 KGHSH, CDR2 LQKENI. The CDR3 runs 16 residues. Unmatched junction bases numbered 15, after V lost 6 bases and J lost 5 bases. PCR employed 60 Vbeta and 13 Jbeta primers. Produced via immunoSEQ multiplex PCR; TCRdb's table is partial and in-frame only. The sample carries more than 100,000 clones, 63% recorded once. Sequencing input: PBMCs. The V gene is TRBV18, the J gene TRBJ2-5, with 7 bases fitting TRBD2. This clonotype originated in a man aged 35 to 55 in good health and CMV-seropositive. Here the CDR3 DNA reads TGTGCCAGCTCTCGTCTCACGGGACGGGGAGGGGAGACCCAGTACTTC. Its protein product is CASSRLTGRGGETQYF. Full variable domain (outside the CDR3, taken from reference TRBV18 and TRBJ2-5): NAGVMQNPRHLVRRRGQEARLRCSPMKGHSHVYWYRQLPEEGLKFMVYLQKENIIDESGMPKERFSAEFPKEGPSILRIQQVVRGDSAAYFCASSRLTGRGGETQYFGPGTRLLVL.